The 5 T cell receptor beta chains below come from one sample, sequenced in a study of blood T cell repertoires in COVID-19. Libraries were prepared by immunoSEQ multiplex PCR; TCRdb keeps only in-frame clonotypes and omits some of them. The top ten clones hold 1.5% to 2% of a sample with some 96,000 clones, about 88% of them seen once. The sample taken for sequencing was peripheral blood. The receptors come from a man older than 75 with acute or convalescent COVID-19.

The chain has TRBV10-3 and TRBJ1-4, with D perhaps TRBD1 (5 bases). The CDR3 length is 14 residues. Between the trimmed V and J ends, which lost 2 bases and 5 bases, there was a span of 9 bases. Germline values: CDR1 ENHRY, CDR2 SYGVKD. The CDR3 bases are TGTGCCATCAGTGAGGGGGCTTTCAATGAAAAACTGTTTTTT. This gives the protein CAISEGAFNEKLFF.

The gene calls are TRBV19 and TRBJ2-7; 7 bases are a match to TRBD2. The CDR3 consists of 15 residues. After removal of 5 bases from V and 5 bases from J, the junction contained 12 bases not matched to a gene. The V gene's germline CDR1 is LNHDA and CDR2 SQIVND (reference sequence). DNA of the CDR3: TGTGCCAGTAGTGTCTCTCTCACTAGCGACCACGAGCAGTACTTC. It yields the protein CASSVSLTSDHEQYF.

The V gene is TRBV16, the J gene TRBJ1-1; 7 nucleotides match TRBD1. The CDR3 is 13 amino acids. Losses at the gene ends were 2 bases for V and 6 bases for J; bases not matched to a gene: 3. Germline CDR1 and CDR2: KGHSY and FQNENV. The CDR3 loop reads CASSQGTVAEAFF. CDR3 sequence (DNA): TGTGCCAGCAGCCAAGGGACAGTCGCTGAAGCTTTCTTT.

The chain couples TRBV10-3 to TRBJ1-2; D remains unclear. The germline CDR1 and CDR2 sequences are ENHRY and SYGVKD. The length of the CDR3 is 13 residues. Trimming took off 3 bases at V and 4 bases at J, with 9 bases between the two ends. The CDR3 DNA reads as TGTGCCATCAGTGACGGGTCGGGCTATGGCTACACCTTC. This gives the protein CAISDGSGYGYTF.

This chain uses TRBV11-3 with TRBJ2-7; TRBD2 matches at 8 bases. Per germline, CDR1 SGHNT and CDR2 YENEEA. V lost 5 bases and J lost 6; bases outside the gene matches: 9. This CDR3 has 14 residues. The CDR3 sequence is CASSPLAGPLEQYF. The CDR3 nucleotides read TGTGCCAGCAGCCCCCTAGCGGGCCCTCTCGAGCAGTACTTC.